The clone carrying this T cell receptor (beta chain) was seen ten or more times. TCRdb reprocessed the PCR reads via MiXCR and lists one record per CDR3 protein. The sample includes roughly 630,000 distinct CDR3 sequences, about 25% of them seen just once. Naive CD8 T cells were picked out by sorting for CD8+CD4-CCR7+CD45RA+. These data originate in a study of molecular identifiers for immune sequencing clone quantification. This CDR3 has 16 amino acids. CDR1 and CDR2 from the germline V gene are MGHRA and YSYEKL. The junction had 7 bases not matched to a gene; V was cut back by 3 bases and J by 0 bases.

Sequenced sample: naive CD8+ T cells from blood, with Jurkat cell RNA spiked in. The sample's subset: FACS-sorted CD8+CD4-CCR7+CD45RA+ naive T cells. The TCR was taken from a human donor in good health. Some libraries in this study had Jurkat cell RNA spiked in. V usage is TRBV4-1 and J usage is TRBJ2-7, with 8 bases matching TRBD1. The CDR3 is CASSQETGALSYEQYF. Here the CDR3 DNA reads TGCGCCAGCAGCCAGGAGACAGGGGCTCTCTCCTACGAGCAGTACTTC.